This T cell receptor beta chain was sequenced during a study of T-cell reconstitution after alpha-beta-depleted transplantation in children. A few counts support this clonotype. Its antigen remains unidentified. It was with unique molecular identifiers that the TCRbeta library was prepared. TCRdb ran MiXCR on the PCR reads and lists one entry per CDR3 protein. There are about 830,000 distinct CDR3 sequences in the sample; 16% occur only once, and approximately 5% lies in the top ten. Findings of the study overall: Among T cells one year after transplant, newly produced cells accounted for most counts and diversity. Two months or so post-transplant, alpha-beta T cells reportedly derived from several hundred expanded graft clones.

The clonotype comes from a male patient aged 10-17 years who had a stem cell transplant for acute lymphoblastic leukemia, so the T cells may come from the graft donor. The sample was PBMCs, mostly from graft donor cells, taken 360 days after TCRalphabeta/CD19-depleted stem cell transplant.

The CDR3 here is CASSPPLSASYEQYF. The CDR3 nucleotides are TGTGCCAGCTCACCGCCCCTGAGTGCCTCCTACGAGCAGTACTTC. The chain links TRBV18 to TRBJ2-7; D not certain. The germline V and J ends were trimmed by 3 bases and 0 bases, with 12 bases remaining between them. CDR1 KGHSH and CDR2 LQKENI come from the germline V gene. The CDR3 is made up of 15 amino acids. The complete variable domain, with remaining parts taken from reference TRBV18 and TRBJ2-7, reads NAGVMQNPRHLVRRRGQEARLRCSPMKGHSHVYWYRQLPEEGLKFMVYLQKENIIDESGMPKERFSAEFPKEGPSILRIQQVVRGDSAAYFCASSPPLSASYEQYFGPGTRLTVT.